This record looks at one TCR beta chain sequence and its context. Its antigen is undetermined. Other DNA sequences in the sample encode the same CDR3. The data stem from a study of graft-versus-host responses after intestinal transplantation. Study-wide results and limits: Recipient-marrow GvH clones were detected, some having first appeared in ileum or blood.

TCRdb's table, derived via immunoSEQ multiplex PCR, lists solely in-frame clones and lacks some. The table shows tens of thousands of clones, with 75% to 95% occurring only once. Looked up from germline, CDR1 is MGHRA and CDR2 is YSYEKL. Trimming cost V 0 bases and J 0 bases; bases outside gene matches: 1. The CDR3 consists of 15 residues. The genes are TRBV4-1 and TRBJ2-7, with 8 positions matching TRBD1. The material was unstimulated CD8+ T cells sorted from spleen or lymph node cells, obtained before intestinal transplant. The receptor comes from a human donor who received an intestinal transplant. CDR3 DNA: TGCGCCAGCAGCCAAGATCAGGGGGCCTCCTACGAGCAGTACTTC. This codes for CASSQDQGASYEQYF.